This T cell receptor (beta chain) was identified in a study of spatial heterogeneity in lung cancer. Study information: TCR transcript abundance in tumor regions was strongly correlated with the T cell module score obtained from matched bulk RNA-seq. General observations from the study: For expanded intratumoral alpha and beta TCRs, counts tracked tumor mutation counts.

The CDR3 has 16 residues. The V and J ends lost 3 bases and 3 bases respectively, with 18 bases between them. From germline, CDR1 is LGHNA and CDR2 YSLEER. By its share, this clonotype is medium-sized. The target antigen is unknown. This beta chain is off target for a library built for alpha chains, so its abundance means little. Described time point: sample taken at primary tumor resection. The sequenced material consisted of unsorted whole RNA from tumor, nontumor lung or frozen PBMC. Each TCR cDNA molecule bore a unique molecular identifier. Via MiXCR, TCRdb re-called the 5' RACE reads, giving one row per CDR3 protein. This table has 8,000 to 10,000 distinct CDR3 sequences, 14% appearing once.

This specimen consisted of lung tumor tissue, obtained at surgery. The V call is TRBV4-3, the J call TRBJ2-7; D unclear. This receptor was obtained from a male donor with early-stage non-small cell lung cancer. The CDR3 protein is CASSHSGTGESYEQYF. The CDR3 DNA is TGCGCCAGCAGCCATTCCGGTACCGGAGAGAGCTACGAGCAGTACTTC.